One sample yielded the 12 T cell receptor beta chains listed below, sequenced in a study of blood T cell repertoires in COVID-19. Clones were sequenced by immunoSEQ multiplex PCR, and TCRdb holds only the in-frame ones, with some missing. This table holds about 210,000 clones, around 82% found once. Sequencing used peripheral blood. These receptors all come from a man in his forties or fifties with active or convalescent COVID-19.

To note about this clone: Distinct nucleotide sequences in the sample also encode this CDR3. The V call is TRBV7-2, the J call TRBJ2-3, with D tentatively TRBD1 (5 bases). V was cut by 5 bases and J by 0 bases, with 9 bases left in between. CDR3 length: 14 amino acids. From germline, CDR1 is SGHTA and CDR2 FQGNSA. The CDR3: CASSPGLSTDTQYF. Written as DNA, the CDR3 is TGTGCCAGCAGCCCAGGGCTTAGCACAGATACGCAGTATTTT.

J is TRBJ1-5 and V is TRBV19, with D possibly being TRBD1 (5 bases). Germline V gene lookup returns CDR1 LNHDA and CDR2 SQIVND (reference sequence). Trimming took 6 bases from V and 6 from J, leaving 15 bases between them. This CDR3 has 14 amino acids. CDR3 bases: TGTGCCAGTAGCTTACTCGGGGGTCCTCAGCCCCAGCATTTT. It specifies CASSLLGGPQPQHF.

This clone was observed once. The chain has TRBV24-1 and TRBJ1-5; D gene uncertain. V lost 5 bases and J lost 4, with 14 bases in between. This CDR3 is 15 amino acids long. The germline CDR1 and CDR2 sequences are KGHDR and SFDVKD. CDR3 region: CATSASGTGNQPQHF. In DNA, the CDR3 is TGTGCCACCAGTGCCTCCGGCACGGGAAATCAGCCCCAGCATTTT.

The CDR3 DNA is TGTGCCAGCAGTTACTGGACAGTTGACTCTGGGGCCAACGTCCTGACTTTC. This translates into CASSYWTVDSGANVLTF. The chain couples TRBV6-2 or TRBV6-3 to TRBJ2-6; tentative D call: TRBD1 (6 bases). Trimming took 1 base from V and 0 from J, leaving 10 bases between them. CDR1 MNHEY and CDR2 SVGEGT come from the germline V gene. This CDR3 is 17 amino acids long.

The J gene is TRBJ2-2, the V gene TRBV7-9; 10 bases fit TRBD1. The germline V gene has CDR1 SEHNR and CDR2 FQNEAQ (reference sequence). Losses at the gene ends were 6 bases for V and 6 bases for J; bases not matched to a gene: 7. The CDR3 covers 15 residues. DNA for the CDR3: TGTGCCAGCAGTCTCGGGACAGGGGTGGCCGGGGAGCTGTTTTTT. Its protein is CASSLGTGVAGELFF.

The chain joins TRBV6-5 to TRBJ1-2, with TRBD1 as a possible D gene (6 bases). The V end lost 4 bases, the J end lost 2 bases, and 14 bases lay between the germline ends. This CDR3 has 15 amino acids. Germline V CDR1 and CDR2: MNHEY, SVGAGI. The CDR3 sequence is CASSSIQGRNYGYTF. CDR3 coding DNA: TGTGCCAGCAGTTCGATACAGGGTCGGAACTATGGCTACACCTTC.

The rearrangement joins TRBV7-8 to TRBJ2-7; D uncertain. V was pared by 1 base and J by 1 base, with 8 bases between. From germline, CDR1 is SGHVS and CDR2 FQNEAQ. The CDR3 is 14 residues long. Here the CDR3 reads CASSLVFPSYEQYF. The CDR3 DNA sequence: TGTGCCAGCAGCTTAGTCTTCCCTTCCTACGAGCAGTACTTC.

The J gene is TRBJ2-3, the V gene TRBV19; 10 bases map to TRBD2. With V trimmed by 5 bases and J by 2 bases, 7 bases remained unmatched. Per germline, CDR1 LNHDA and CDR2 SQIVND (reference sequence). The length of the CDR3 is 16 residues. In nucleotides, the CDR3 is TGTGCCAGTAGTGTTTCTAGCGGGGGCCTCACAGATACGCAGTATTTT. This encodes CASSVSSGGLTDTQYF. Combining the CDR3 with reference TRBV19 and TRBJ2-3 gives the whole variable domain DGGITQSPKYLFRKEGQNVTLSCEQNLNHDAMYWYRQDPGQGLRLIYYSQIVNDFQKGDIAEGYSVSREKKESFPLTVTSAQKNPTAFYLCASSVSSGGLTDTQYFGPGTRLTVL.

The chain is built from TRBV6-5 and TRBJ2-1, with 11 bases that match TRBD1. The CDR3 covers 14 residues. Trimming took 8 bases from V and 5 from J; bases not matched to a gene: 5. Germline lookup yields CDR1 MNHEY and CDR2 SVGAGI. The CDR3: CASRLGQGDNEQFF. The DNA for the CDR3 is TGTGCCAGCCGCCTGGGACAGGGGGACAATGAGCAGTTCTTC.

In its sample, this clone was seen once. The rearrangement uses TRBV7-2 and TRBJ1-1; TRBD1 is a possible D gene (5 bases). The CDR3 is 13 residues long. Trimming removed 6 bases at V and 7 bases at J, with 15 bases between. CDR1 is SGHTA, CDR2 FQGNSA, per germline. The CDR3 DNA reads TGTGCCAGCAGAACCGGAGGGGCGGGTGAAGCTTTCTTT. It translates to CASRTGGAGEAFF.

The CDR3 loop is CASSVVGSAGNTIYF. The CDR3 DNA follows: TGTGCCAGCAGCGTAGTGGGGAGCGCTGGAAACACCATATATTTT. The chain couples TRBV9 to TRBJ1-3; D unresolved. The V and J ends lost 0 bases and 2 bases respectively, with 9 bases between them. CDR3 length equals 15 residues. Germline CDR1 is SGDLS and CDR2 is YYNGEE.

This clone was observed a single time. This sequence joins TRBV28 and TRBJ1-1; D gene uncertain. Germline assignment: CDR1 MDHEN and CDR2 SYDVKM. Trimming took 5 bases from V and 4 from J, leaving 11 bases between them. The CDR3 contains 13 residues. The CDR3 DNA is TGTGCCAGCAGTCCCAGTGGGCGCACTGAAGCTTTCTTT. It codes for CASSPSGRTEAFF. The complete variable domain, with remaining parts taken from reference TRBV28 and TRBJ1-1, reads DVKVTQSSRYLVKRTGEKVFLECVQDMDHENMFWYRQDPGLGLRLIYFSYDVKMKEKGDIPEGYSVSREKKERFSLILESASTNQTSMYLCASSPSGRTEAFFGQGTRLTVV.